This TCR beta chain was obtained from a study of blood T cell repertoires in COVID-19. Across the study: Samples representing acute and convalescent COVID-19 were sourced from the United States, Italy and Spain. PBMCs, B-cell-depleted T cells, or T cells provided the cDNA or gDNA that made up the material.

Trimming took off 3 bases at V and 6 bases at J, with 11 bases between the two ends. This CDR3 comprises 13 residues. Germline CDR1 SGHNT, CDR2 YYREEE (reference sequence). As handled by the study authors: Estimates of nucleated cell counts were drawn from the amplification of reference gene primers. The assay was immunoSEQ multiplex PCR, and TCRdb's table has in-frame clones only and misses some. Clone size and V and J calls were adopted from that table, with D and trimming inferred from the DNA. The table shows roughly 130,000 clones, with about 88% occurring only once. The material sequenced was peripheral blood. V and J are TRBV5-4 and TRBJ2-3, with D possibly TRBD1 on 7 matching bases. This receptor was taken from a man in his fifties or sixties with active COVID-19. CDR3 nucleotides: TGTGCCAGCAGCTGGACAGGAGGGGATACGCAGTATTTT. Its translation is CASSWTGGDTQYF.